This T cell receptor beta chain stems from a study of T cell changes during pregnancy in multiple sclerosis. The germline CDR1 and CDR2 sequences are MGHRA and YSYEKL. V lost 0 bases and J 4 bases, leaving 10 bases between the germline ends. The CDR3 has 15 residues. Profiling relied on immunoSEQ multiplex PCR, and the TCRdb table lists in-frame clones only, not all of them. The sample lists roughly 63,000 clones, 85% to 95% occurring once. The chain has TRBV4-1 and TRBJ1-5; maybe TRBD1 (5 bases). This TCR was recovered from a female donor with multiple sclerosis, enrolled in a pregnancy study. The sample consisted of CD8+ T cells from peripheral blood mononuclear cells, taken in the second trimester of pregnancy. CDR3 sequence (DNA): TGCGCCAGCAGCCAAGACGGGCGGGGGAATCAGCCCCAGCATTTT. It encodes CASSQDGRGNQPQHF.